A selection of T cell receptor beta chains follows, all from one sample in a study of CD8+ T cells in alopecia areata. Assay used: immunoSEQ multiplex PCR; TCRdb lists only in-frame clones, some missing. In the table there are 150,000 to 200,000 clones, around three fifths of which are singletons. The specimen comprised CD4+ T cells sorted from blood, sampled at week 24, from a patient treated with tofacitinib. The receptor source for this set is a human donor with alopecia areata. Each CDR3 is given with its conserved first and last residue. The D gene is left open where the match is weak. Clone size is given for some rows only: seen once, a few or many times, or a class if the clone is expanded.

j_call: TRBJ2-5
v_call: TRBV29-1
d_call: TRBD2
clone_size: NA
cdr3_nt: TGCAGCGTCGGGACTAGCGGGGTACCGCAAGAGACCCAGTACTTC
cdr3_aa: CSVGTSGVPQETQYF

j_call: TRBJ1-2
v_call: TRBV29-1
d_call: NA
clone_size: NA
cdr3_nt: TGCAGCGCTCCCGGTGGGGGATCGCATGGCTACACCTTC
cdr3_aa: CSAPGGGSHGYTF

j_call: TRBJ1-5
v_call: TRBV6-1
d_call: NA
clone_size: NA
cdr3_nt: TGTGCCAGCAGTGAAGCCGGGACCAATCAGCCCCAGCATTTT
cdr3_aa: CASSEAGTNQPQHF

j_call: TRBJ2-7
v_call: TRBV29-1
d_call: TRBD1
clone_size: NA
cdr3_nt: TGCAGCGTGGTCCGGGACAGGAGCTCCTACGAGCAGTACTTC
cdr3_aa: CSVVRDRSSYEQYF

j_call: TRBJ2-7
v_call: TRBV6-6
d_call: TRBD1
clone_size: NA
cdr3_nt: TGTGCCAGCACTCCCAGACAGGGAGCATCCTACGAGCAGTACTTC
cdr3_aa: CASTPRQGASYEQYF

j_call: TRBJ1-6
v_call: TRBV19
d_call: TRBD1
clone_size: NA
cdr3_nt: TGTGCCAGTAAGGACAGGACGAGCTCCTATAATTCACCCCTCCACTTT
cdr3_aa: CASKDRTSSYNSPLHF

j_call: TRBJ1-1
v_call: TRBV21-1
d_call: NA
clone_size: NA
cdr3_nt: TGTGCCAGCAGCAAACAGACAGGGGATACTGAAGCTTTCTTT
cdr3_aa: CASSKQTGDTEAFF

j_call: TRBJ1-1
v_call: TRBV6-5
d_call: NA
clone_size: NA
cdr3_nt: TGTGCCAGCAGTTACAATCCGGGGAACACTGAAGCTTTCTTT
cdr3_aa: CASSYNPGNTEAFF

j_call: TRBJ1-2
v_call: TRBV2
d_call: NA
clone_size: NA
cdr3_nt: TGTGCCAGCAGTGAAGCGTTCTACACCTTC
cdr3_aa: CASSEAFYTF

j_call: TRBJ1-6
v_call: TRBV30
d_call: NA
clone_size: NA
cdr3_nt: TGTGCCTGGAGTGTACAGAGCTCCTATAATTCACCCCTCCACTTT
cdr3_aa: CAWSVQSSYNSPLHF

j_call: TRBJ1-6
v_call: TRBV18
d_call: NA
clone_size: NA
cdr3_nt: TGTGCCAGCTCACCCCCCAGGTGGTCTAGCTCACCCCTCCACTTT
cdr3_aa: CASSPPRWSSSPLHF

j_call: TRBJ2-5
v_call: TRBV7-7
d_call: NA
clone_size: many
cdr3_nt: TGTGCTAGCAGCTTATTGCTAGGCCAAGAGACCCAGTACTTC
cdr3_aa: CASSLLLGQETQYF

j_call: TRBJ2-2
v_call: TRBV27
d_call: TRBD2
clone_size: NA
cdr3_nt: TGTGCCACCAAGTCCGGGACTAGGAACACCGGGGAGCTGTTTTTT
cdr3_aa: CATKSGTRNTGELFF

j_call: TRBJ2-7
v_call: TRBV29-1
d_call: NA
clone_size: NA
cdr3_nt: TGCAGCGTTGTCGTCAACTACGAGCAGTACTTC
cdr3_aa: CSVVVNYEQYF

j_call: TRBJ1-2
v_call: TRBV30
d_call: NA
clone_size: NA
cdr3_nt: TGTGCCTGGAGACTTGACAGGTCGGGCTATGGCTACACCTTC
cdr3_aa: CAWRLDRSGYGYTF

j_call: TRBJ1-6
v_call: TRBV6-5
d_call: NA
clone_size: NA
cdr3_nt: TGTGCCAGCAGCGACAGAAATAATTCACCCCTCCACTTT
cdr3_aa: CASSDRNNSPLHF

j_call: TRBJ1-2
v_call: TRBV30
d_call: NA
clone_size: NA
cdr3_nt: TGTGCCTGGAGTGTGTGGGCAGATGGCTACACCTTC
cdr3_aa: CAWSVWADGYTF

j_call: TRBJ1-3
v_call: TRBV29-1
d_call: NA
clone_size: NA
cdr3_nt: TGCAGCGTTGTAACAGTCTCTGGAAACACCATATATTTT
cdr3_aa: CSVVTVSGNTIYF

j_call: TRBJ1-2
v_call: TRBV10-3
d_call: TRBD1
clone_size: NA
cdr3_nt: TGTGCCATCAGTTCCGGGACAGCATATGGCTACACCTTC
cdr3_aa: CAISSGTAYGYTF

j_call: TRBJ1-5
v_call: TRBV11-3
d_call: NA
clone_size: NA
cdr3_nt: TGTGCCAGCAGCTTACGGCCGTTGGGGCCCCAGCATTTT
cdr3_aa: CASSLRPLGPQHF

j_call: TRBJ2-1
v_call: TRBV6-6
d_call: TRBD1
clone_size: NA
cdr3_nt: TGTGCCATCAGTGTGCGTACAGGGGAGAATGAGCAGTTCTTC
cdr3_aa: CAISVRTGENEQFF

j_call: TRBJ1-2
v_call: TRBV29-1
d_call: TRBD1
clone_size: few
cdr3_nt: TGCAGCGTTGGCACAGGGGGCTATGGCTACACCTTC
cdr3_aa: CSVGTGGYGYTF

j_call: TRBJ1-4
v_call: TRBV29-1
d_call: NA
clone_size: NA
cdr3_nt: TGCAGCGTTGAAAGGCTGATTAATGAAAAACTGTTTTTT
cdr3_aa: CSVERLINEKLFF

j_call: TRBJ1-3
v_call: TRBV30
d_call: NA
clone_size: NA
cdr3_nt: TGTGGACTTGCGTGGGAGGGTCACTCTGGAAACACCATATATTTT
cdr3_aa: CGLAWEGHSGNTIYF

j_call: TRBJ2-7
v_call: TRBV29-1
d_call: NA
clone_size: few
cdr3_nt: TGCAGCGTTGCCGGGACTCTCTCCTACGAGCAGTACTTC
cdr3_aa: CSVAGTLSYEQYF

j_call: TRBJ2-5
v_call: TRBV11-3
d_call: NA
clone_size: NA
cdr3_nt: TGTGCCAGCAGCTGGGCCTCGGGCCAAGAGACCCAGTACTTC
cdr3_aa: CASSWASGQETQYF

j_call: TRBJ2-5
v_call: TRBV18
d_call: NA
clone_size: NA
cdr3_nt: TGTGCCAGCTCACCACAGGCGGGGAGAGAGACCCAGTACTTC
cdr3_aa: CASSPQAGRETQYF

j_call: TRBJ1-5
v_call: TRBV30
d_call: NA
clone_size: NA
cdr3_nt: TGTGCCTGGAGTGTGACGGGGGTTACCGGGAATCAGCCCCAGCATTTT
cdr3_aa: CAWSVTGVTGNQPQHF

j_call: TRBJ2-1
v_call: TRBV5-6
d_call: TRBD1
clone_size: NA
cdr3_nt: TGTGCCAGCAGCTTGGTGGTCTTGCGGGACAGGGATTACAATGAGCAGTTCTTC
cdr3_aa: CASSLVVLRDRDYNEQFF

j_call: TRBJ1-3
v_call: TRBV30
d_call: NA
clone_size: NA
cdr3_nt: TGTGCCTGGAGTCGCTTGACAGTCTCTGGAAACACCATATATTTT
cdr3_aa: CAWSRLTVSGNTIYF

j_call: TRBJ2-2
v_call: TRBV30
d_call: NA
clone_size: NA
cdr3_nt: TGTGCCTGGAATTTACTAGGCCGGGAAATCGGGGACACCGGGGAGCTGTTTTTT
cdr3_aa: CAWNLLGREIGDTGELFF

j_call: TRBJ1-6
v_call: TRBV5-6
d_call: NA
clone_size: few
cdr3_nt: TGTGCCAGCAGCTTGGTTGGGGATAATTCACCCCTCCACTTT
cdr3_aa: CASSLVGDNSPLHF

j_call: TRBJ2-7
v_call: TRBV20-1
d_call: TRBD2
clone_size: NA
cdr3_nt: TGCAGTGCAAGCGGGGGAGGCGAGCAGTACTTC
cdr3_aa: CSASGGGEQYF

j_call: TRBJ2-5
v_call: TRBV20-1
d_call: TRBD2
clone_size: NA
cdr3_nt: TGCAGTGCTATAGCGGGGGAGACCCAGTACTTC
cdr3_aa: CSAIAGETQYF

j_call: TRBJ2-7
v_call: TRBV7-9
d_call: TRBD1
clone_size: NA
cdr3_nt: TGTGCCAGCAGCGGAGGGACAGGGCGGATTGGCGAGCAGTACTTC
cdr3_aa: CASSGGTGRIGEQYF

j_call: TRBJ1-6
v_call: TRBV30
d_call: TRBD1
clone_size: NA
cdr3_nt: TGTGCGTCAGGGACAGGGGAGAATTCACCCCTCCACTTT
cdr3_aa: CASGTGENSPLHF

j_call: TRBJ1-2
v_call: TRBV30
d_call: NA
clone_size: NA
cdr3_nt: TGTGCCTGGAGACAAGACCGCCAAGGAGGCTACACCTTC
cdr3_aa: CAWRQDRQGGYTF